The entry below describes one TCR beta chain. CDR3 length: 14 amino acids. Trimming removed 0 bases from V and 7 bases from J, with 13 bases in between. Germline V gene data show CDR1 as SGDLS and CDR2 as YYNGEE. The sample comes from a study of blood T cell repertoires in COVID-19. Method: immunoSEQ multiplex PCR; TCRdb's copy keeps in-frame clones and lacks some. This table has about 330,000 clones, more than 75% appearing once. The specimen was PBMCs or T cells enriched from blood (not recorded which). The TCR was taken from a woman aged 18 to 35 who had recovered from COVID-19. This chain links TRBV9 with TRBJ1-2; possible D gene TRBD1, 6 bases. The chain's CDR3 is CASSVDSGEIGYTF. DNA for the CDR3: TGTGCCAGCAGCGTAGATTCAGGGGAAATTGGCTACACCTTC.